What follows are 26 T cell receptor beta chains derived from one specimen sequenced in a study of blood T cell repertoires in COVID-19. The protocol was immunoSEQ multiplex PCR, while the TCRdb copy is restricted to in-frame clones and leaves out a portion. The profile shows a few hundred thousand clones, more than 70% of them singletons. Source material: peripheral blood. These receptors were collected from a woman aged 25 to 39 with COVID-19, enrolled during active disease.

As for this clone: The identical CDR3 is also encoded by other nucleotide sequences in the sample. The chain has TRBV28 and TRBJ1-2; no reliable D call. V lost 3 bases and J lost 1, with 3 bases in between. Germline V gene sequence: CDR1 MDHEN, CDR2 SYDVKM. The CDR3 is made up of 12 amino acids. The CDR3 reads CASSLSNYGYTF. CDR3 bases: TGTGCCAGCAGTTTGAGTAACTATGGCTACACCTTC.

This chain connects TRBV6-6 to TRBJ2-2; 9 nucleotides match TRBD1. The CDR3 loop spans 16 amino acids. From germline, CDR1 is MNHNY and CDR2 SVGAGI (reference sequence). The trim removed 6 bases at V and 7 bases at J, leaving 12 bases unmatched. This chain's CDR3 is CASRVGQGGFGGELFF. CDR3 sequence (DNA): TGTGCCAGCAGGGTGGGACAGGGAGGCTTCGGCGGGGAGCTGTTTTTT.

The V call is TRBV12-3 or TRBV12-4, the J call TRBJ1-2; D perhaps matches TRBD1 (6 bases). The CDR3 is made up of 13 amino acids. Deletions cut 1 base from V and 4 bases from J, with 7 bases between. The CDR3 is CASSLGTVYGYTF. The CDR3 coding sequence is TGTGCCAGCAGTTTAGGGACAGTCTATGGCTACACCTTC.

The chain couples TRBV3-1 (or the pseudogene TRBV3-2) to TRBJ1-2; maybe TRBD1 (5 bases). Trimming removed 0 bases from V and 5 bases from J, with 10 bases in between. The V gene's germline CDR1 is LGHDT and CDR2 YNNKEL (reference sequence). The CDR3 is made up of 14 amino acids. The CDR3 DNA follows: TGTGCCAGCAGCCAAGACTCGGGGGGTTATGGCTACACCTTC. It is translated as CASSQDSGGYGYTF.

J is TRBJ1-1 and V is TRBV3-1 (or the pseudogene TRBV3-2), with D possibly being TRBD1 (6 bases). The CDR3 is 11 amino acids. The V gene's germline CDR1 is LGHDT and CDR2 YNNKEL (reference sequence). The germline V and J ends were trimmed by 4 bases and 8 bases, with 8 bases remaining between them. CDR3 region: CASSPGTEAFF. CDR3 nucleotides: TGTGCCAGCAGCCCCGGGACAGAAGCTTTCTTT.

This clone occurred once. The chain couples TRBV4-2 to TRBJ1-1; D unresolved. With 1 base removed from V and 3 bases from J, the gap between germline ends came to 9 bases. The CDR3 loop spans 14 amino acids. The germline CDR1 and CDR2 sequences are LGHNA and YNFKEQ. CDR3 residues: CASSQGHGDTEAFF. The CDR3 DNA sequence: TGTGCCAGCAGCCAAGGTCACGGGGACACTGAAGCTTTCTTT.

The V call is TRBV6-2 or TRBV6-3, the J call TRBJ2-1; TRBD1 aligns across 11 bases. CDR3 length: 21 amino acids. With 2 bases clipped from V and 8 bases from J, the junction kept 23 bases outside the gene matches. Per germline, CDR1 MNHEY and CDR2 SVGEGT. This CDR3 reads CASSYPSGGQGGLRNGDEQFF. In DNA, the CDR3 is TGTGCCAGCAGTTACCCTTCCGGGGGACAGGGGGGGTTGAGGAATGGGGATGAGCAGTTCTTC.

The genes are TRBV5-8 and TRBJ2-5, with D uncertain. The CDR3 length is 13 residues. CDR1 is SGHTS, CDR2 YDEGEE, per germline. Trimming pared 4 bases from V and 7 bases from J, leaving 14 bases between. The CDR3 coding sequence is TGTGCCAGCAGCGTTGGGCCATTGGCGACCCAGTACTTC. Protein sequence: CASSVGPLATQYF.

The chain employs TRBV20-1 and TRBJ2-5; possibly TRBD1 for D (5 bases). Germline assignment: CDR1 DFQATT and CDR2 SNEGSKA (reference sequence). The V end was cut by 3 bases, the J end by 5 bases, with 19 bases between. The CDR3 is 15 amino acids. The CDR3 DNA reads TGCAGTGCTAGTCGCCCACAAGGGGCCAGCGAGACCCAGTACTTC. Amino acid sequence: CSASRPQGASETQYF.

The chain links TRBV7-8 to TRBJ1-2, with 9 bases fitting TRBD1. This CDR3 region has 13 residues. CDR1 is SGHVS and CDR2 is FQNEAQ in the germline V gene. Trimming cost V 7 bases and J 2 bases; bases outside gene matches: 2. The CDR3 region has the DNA TGTGCCAGCACGGGACAGGGAAACTATGGCTACACCTTC. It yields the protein CASTGQGNYGYTF.

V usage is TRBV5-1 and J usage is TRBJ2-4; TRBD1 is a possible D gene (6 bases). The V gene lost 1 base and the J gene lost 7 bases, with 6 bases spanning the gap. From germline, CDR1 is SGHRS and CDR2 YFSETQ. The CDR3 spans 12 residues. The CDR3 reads CASSLQGNIQYF. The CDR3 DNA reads TGCGCCAGCAGCTTGCAGGGGAACATTCAGTACTTC.

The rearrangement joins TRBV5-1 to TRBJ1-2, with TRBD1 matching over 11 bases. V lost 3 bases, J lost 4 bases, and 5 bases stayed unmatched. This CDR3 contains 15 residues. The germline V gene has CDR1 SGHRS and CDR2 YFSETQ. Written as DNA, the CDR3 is TGCGCCAGCAGCTCAGGACAGGGGGCTGTCTATGGCTACACCTTC. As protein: CASSSGQGAVYGYTF.

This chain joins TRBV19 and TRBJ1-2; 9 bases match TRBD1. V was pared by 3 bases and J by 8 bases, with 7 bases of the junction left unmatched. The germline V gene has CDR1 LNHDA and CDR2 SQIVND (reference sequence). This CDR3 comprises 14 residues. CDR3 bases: TGTGCCAGTAGTATTGGGACAGGGTCGGTAGGCTACACCTTC. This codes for CASSIGTGSVGYTF.

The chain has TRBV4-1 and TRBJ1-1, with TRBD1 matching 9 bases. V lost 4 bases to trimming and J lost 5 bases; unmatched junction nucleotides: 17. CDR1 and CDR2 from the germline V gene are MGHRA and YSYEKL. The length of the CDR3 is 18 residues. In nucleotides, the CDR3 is TGCGCCAGCAGCCCCCTTCCGGGACAGGGATCCGCGAATACTGAAGCTTTCTTT. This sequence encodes CASSPLPGQGSANTEAFF.

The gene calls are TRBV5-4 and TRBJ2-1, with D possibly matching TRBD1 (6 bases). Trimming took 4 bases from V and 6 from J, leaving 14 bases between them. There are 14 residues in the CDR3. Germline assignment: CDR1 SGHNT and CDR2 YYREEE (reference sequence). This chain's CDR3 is CASSPRQAINEQFF. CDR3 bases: TGTGCCAGCAGCCCCAGACAGGCTATCAATGAGCAGTTCTTC.

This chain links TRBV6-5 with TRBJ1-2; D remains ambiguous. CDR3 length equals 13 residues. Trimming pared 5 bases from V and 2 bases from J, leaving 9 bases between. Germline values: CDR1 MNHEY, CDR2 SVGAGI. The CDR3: CASSPAGNYGYTF. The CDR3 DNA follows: TGTGCCAGCAGTCCGGCGGGGAACTATGGCTACACCTTC.

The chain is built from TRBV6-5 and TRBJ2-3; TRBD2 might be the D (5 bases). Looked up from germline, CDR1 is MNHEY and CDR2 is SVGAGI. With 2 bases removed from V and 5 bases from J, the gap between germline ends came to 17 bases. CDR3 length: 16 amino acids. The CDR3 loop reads CASSYGLADKRDTQYF. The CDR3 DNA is TGTGCCAGCAGTTACGGGCTAGCTGACAAGAGAGATACGCAGTATTTT.

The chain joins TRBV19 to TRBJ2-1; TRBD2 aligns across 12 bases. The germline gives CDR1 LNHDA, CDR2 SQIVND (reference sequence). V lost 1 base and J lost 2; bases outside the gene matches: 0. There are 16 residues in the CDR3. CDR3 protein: CASSIASGGAYNEQFF. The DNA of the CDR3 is TGTGCCAGTAGTATAGCTAGCGGGGGGGCCTACAATGAGCAGTTCTTC.

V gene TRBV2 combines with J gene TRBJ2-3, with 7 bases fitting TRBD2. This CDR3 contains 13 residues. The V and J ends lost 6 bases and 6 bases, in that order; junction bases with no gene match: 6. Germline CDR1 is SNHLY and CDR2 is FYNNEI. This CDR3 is CASRGDYWDTQYF. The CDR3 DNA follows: TGTGCCAGCAGAGGGGACTATTGGGATACGCAGTATTTT.

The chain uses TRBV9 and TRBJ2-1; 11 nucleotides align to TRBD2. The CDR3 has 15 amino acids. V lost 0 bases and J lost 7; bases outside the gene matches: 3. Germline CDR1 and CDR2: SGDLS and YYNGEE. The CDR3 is CASSVGSSGGNEQFF. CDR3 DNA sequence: TGTGCCAGCAGCGTAGGGTCTAGCGGGGGGAATGAGCAGTTCTTC.

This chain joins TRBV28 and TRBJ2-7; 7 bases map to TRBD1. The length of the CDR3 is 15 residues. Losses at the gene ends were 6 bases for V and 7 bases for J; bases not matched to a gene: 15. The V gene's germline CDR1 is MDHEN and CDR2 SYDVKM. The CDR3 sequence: CASSPTGTAGWEQYV. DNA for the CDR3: TGTGCCAGCAGCCCGACCGGGACAGCTGGGTGGGAGCAGTACGTC.

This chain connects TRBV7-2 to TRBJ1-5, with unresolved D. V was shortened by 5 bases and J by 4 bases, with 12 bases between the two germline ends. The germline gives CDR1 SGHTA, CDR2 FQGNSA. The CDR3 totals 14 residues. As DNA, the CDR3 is TGTGCCAGCAGCAAAGGAAGCGTAAATCAGCCCCAGCATTTT. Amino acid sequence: CASSKGSVNQPQHF.

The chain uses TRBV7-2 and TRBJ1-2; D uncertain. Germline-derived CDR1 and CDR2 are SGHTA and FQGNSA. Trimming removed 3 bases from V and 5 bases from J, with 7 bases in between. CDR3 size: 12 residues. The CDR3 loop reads CASSFVGYGYTF. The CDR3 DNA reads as TGTGCCAGCAGCTTCGTCGGGTATGGCTACACCTTC.

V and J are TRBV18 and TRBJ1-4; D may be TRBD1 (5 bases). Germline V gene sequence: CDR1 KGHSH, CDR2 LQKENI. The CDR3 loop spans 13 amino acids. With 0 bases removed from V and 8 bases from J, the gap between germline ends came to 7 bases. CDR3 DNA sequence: TGTGCCAGCTCACCACCTCAGGGCGAAAAACTGTTTTTT. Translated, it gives CASSPPQGEKLFF.

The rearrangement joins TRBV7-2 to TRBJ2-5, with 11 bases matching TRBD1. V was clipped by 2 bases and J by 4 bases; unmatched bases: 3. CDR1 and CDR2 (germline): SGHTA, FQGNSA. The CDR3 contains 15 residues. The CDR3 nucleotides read TGTGCCAGCAGCTTAAGGGACAGGGGGTTAGAGACCCAGTACTTC. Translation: CASSLRDRGLETQYF.

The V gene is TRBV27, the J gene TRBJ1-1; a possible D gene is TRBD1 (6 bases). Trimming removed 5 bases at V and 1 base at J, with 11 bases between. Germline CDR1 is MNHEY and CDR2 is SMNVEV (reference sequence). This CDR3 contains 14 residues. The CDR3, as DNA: TGTGCCAGCAGTCCCTACAGGGAGAACACTGAAGCTTTCTTT. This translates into CASSPYRENTEAFF.